The 32 T cell receptor beta chains listed next were all sequenced from one sample in a study of cytotoxic CD8 clonotypes in ibrutinib-treated CLL. Assay used: immunoSEQ multiplex PCR; TCRdb lists only in-frame clones, some missing. This sample has over 120,000 clones, with roughly three quarters found just once. Here the sequenced sample was PBMCs, taken after 12 months of ibrutinib treatment. The origin of the receptors is a human donor with chronic lymphocytic leukemia.

This chain links TRBV10-3 with TRBJ2-2; TRBD1 matches 7 bases. Germline V gene lookup returns CDR1 ENHRY and CDR2 SYGVKD. The ends lost 10 bases at V and 3 bases at J; junction bases unmatched: 11. The CDR3 sequence is 15 residues long. This CDR3 reads CATQTGTVDTGELFF. The CDR3 DNA sequence: TGTGCCACCCAGACCGGGACAGTTGACACCGGGGAGCTGTTTTTT.

The rearrangement uses TRBV30 and TRBJ2-7; 8 positions match TRBD1. Trimming cost V 5 bases and J 3 bases; bases outside gene matches: 3. Germline V gene lookup returns CDR1 GTSNPN and CDR2 SVGIG (reference sequence). CDR3 size: 12 residues. The CDR3, as DNA: TGTGCCTGGGGAGGACAGGGCTACGAGCAGTACTTC. Its protein is CAWGGQGYEQYF. Looking up the rest from reference TRBV30 and TRBJ2-7 gives the full variable domain: SQTIHQWPATLVQPVGSPLSLECTVEGTSNPNLYWYRQAAGRGLQLLFYSVGIGQISSEVPQNLSASRPQDRQFILSSKKLLLSDSGFYLCAWGGQGYEQYFGPGTRLTVT.

The V and J genes are TRBV4-2 and TRBJ2-6; no firm D call. V lost 3 bases to trimming and J lost 4 bases, with 10 bases between them. Germline V gene lookup returns CDR1 LGHNA and CDR2 YNFKEQ. The CDR3 contains 15 residues. CDR3 loop: CASSQFGPGANVLTF. The CDR3 coding sequence is TGTGCCAGCAGCCAGTTCGGGCCCGGGGCCAACGTCCTGACTTTC.

V and J are TRBV7-9 and TRBJ2-7; no reliable D call. Germline V gives CDR1 SEHNR, CDR2 FQNEAQ (reference sequence). The CDR3 covers 14 residues. Trimming pared 2 bases from V and 4 bases from J, leaving 12 bases between. The DNA for the CDR3 is TGTGCCAGCAGCTTAACTACCCAGGAGTACGAGCAGTACTTC. Its translation: CASSLTTQEYEQYF.

V and J are TRBV5-1 and TRBJ1-4; 10 nucleotides match TRBD1. With 2 bases clipped from V and 7 bases from J, the junction kept 5 bases outside the gene matches. CDR1 is SGHRS, CDR2 YFSETQ, per germline. CDR3 length: 15 residues. CDR3 nucleotide sequence: TGCGCCAGCAGCTTACCGGGACAGGGGTCTGAAAAACTGTTTTTT. Translation gives CASSLPGQGSEKLFF. Combining the CDR3 with reference TRBV5-1 and TRBJ1-4 gives the whole variable domain KAGVTQTPRYLIKTRGQQVTLSCSPISGHRSVSWYQQTPGQGLQFLFEYFSETQRNKGNFPGRFSGRQFSNSRSEMNVSTLELGDSALYLCASSLPGQGSEKLFFGSGTQLSVL.

This clone was observed a handful of times. The chain carries TRBV25-1 and TRBJ1-5; the D is unclear. The CDR3 totals 14 residues. Trimming pared 8 bases from V and 5 bases from J, leaving 16 bases between. CDR1 is MGHDK and CDR2 is SYGVNS in the germline V gene. Here the CDR3 reads CASDKAVGDQPQHF. Here the CDR3 DNA reads TGTGCCAGCGATAAAGCGGTTGGAGATCAGCCCCAGCATTTT.

This rearrangement joins TRBV18 to TRBJ2-3; TRBD2 matches 13 bases. This CDR3 is built from 15 residues. With V trimmed by 6 bases and J by 6 bases, 6 bases remained unmatched. Germline-derived CDR1 and CDR2 are KGHSH and LQKENI. CDR3 residues: CASSDGLAGEDTQYF. For the CDR3, the DNA is TGTGCCAGCTCCGACGGACTAGCGGGAGAGGATACGCAGTATTTT.

The genes are TRBV4-3 and TRBJ2-3; perhaps TRBD2 as D (5 bases). The length of the CDR3 is 13 residues. Germline CDR1 and CDR2: LGHNA and YSLEER. V was trimmed by 2 bases and J by 7 bases, leaving 10 bases between them. In DNA, the CDR3 is TGCGCCAGCAGCCAACGCCTAGCCAATACGCAGTATTTT. Protein sequence: CASSQRLANTQYF.

In regard to this clone: Other DNA sequences in the same sample also yield this CDR3. The chain carries TRBV5-1 and TRBJ2-7; the D is unclear. The V gene lost 4 bases and the J gene lost 5 bases, with 10 bases spanning the gap. CDR1 is SGHRS, CDR2 YFSETQ, per germline. The CDR3 is made up of 12 amino acids. CDR3 coding DNA: TGCGCCAGCAGCCTGGGAAGCAACGAGCAGTACTTC. It codes for CASSLGSNEQYF. Full variable domain (missing parts from reference TRBV5-1 and TRBJ2-7): KAGVTQTPRYLIKTRGQQVTLSCSPISGHRSVSWYQQTPGQGLQFLFEYFSETQRNKGNFPGRFSGRQFSNSRSEMNVSTLELGDSALYLCASSLGSNEQYFGPGTRLTVT.

A few counts support this clone. V and J are TRBV7-2 and TRBJ1-3; D possibly corresponds to TRBD1 (6 bases). Germline values: CDR1 SGHTA, CDR2 FQGNSA. The length of the CDR3 is 14 residues. Trimming cost V 5 bases and J 0 bases, with 8 bases left between them. The CDR3 is CASSPQGSGNTIYF. The CDR3 coding sequence is TGTGCCAGCAGCCCACAGGGCTCTGGAAACACCATATATTTT.

The chain is built from TRBV2 and TRBJ2-7, with 11 bases lining up with TRBD1. V was pared by 6 bases and J by 5 bases, with 12 bases of the junction left unmatched. Per germline, CDR1 SNHLY and CDR2 FYNNEI. This CDR3 is 16 amino acids long. In DNA form, the CDR3 reads TGTGCCAGCAGCCAGACCTGGACAGGGGGCAAGGACGAGCAGTACTTC. Amino acid sequence: CASSQTWTGGKDEQYF. Full variable domain (missing parts from reference TRBV2 and TRBJ2-7): EPEVTQTPSHQVTQMGQEVILRCVPISNHLYFYWYRQILGQKVEFLVSFYNNEISEKSEIFDDQFSVERPDGSNFTLKIRSTKLEDSAMYFCASSQTWTGGKDEQYFGPGTRLTVT.

The V and J genes are TRBV6-1 and TRBJ1-1; 8 bases are shared with TRBD1. Germline V gene lookup returns CDR1 MNHNS and CDR2 SASEGT. V lost 4 bases to trimming and J lost 5 bases; unmatched junction nucleotides: 6. The CDR3 totals 14 residues. The CDR3 nucleotides read TGTGCCAGCAGTGGGACAGGGCGTGGGACTGAAGCTTTCTTT. It codes for CASSGTGRGTEAFF.

This clone came up once. The gene calls are TRBV2 and TRBJ1-2, with 7 bases fitting TRBD1. The CDR3 covers 14 residues. V shed 7 bases, J shed 4 bases, and the junction held 9 bases outside the gene matches. In germline, CDR1 is SNHLY, CDR2 FYNNEI. CDR3 loop: CASTQRGQFYGYTF. DNA for the CDR3: TGTGCCAGCACCCAAAGGGGACAGTTCTATGGCTACACCTTC.

The V call is TRBV4-1, the J call TRBJ2-2, with 10 positions matching TRBD2. The germline CDR1 and CDR2 sequences are MGHRA and YSYEKL. CDR3 length equals 15 residues. V lost 2 bases and J lost 5; bases outside the gene matches: 2. CDR3: CASSQPSGRTGELFF. DNA of the CDR3: TGCGCCAGCAGCCAACCTAGCGGGAGAACCGGGGAGCTGTTTTTT.

This chain uses TRBV7-9 with TRBJ2-1; D unresolved. In germline, CDR1 is SEHNR, CDR2 FQNEAQ (reference sequence). The CDR3 covers 12 residues. V gave up 5 bases and J gave up 7 bases, with 9 bases separating them. The CDR3 DNA follows: TGTGCCAGCAGCCTAGGGTCTAATGAGCAGTTCTTC. Translated: CASSLGSNEQFF.

The rearrangement uses TRBV6-5 and TRBJ1-3; D remains unclear. This CDR3 is 14 amino acids long. CDR1 is MNHEY, CDR2 SVGAGI, per germline. Deletions cut 2 bases from V and 2 bases from J, with 7 bases between. CDR3 nucleotide sequence: TGTGCCAGCAGTTACGGGGAAACTGGAAACACCATATATTTT. It encodes CASSYGETGNTIYF.

On this clone: At the DNA level, this CDR3 is encoded by other sequences in the same sample as well. This chain connects TRBV9 to TRBJ2-3; D remains ambiguous. V lost 2 bases to trimming and J lost 0 bases, with 4 bases between them. The CDR3 runs to 13 residues. The germline V gene encodes CDR1 SGDLS and CDR2 YYNGEE. The CDR3 nucleotides are TGTGCCAGCAGCGTCGGCAGCACAGATACGCAGTATTTT. Translating it yields CASSVGSTDTQYF.

This sequence joins TRBV7-3 and TRBJ2-7; unclear D gene. The CDR3 loop spans 13 amino acids. CDR1 SGHTA and CDR2 FQGTGA come from the germline V gene. V gave up 0 bases and J gave up 6 bases, with 9 bases separating them. Written as DNA, the CDR3 is TGTGCCAGCAGCTTAACAGGGTTCAGCGAGCAGTACTTC. Translating gives CASSLTGFSEQYF.

This sequence joins TRBV9 and TRBJ2-7; D gene ambiguous. CDR3 length: 14 residues. Germline CDR1 SGDLS, CDR2 YYNGEE. Trimming shortened V by 0 bases and J by 7 bases, and 14 bases separated the two germline ends. This CDR3 is CASSVGVILGEQYF. The CDR3, as DNA: TGTGCCAGCAGCGTAGGGGTGATACTGGGGGAGCAGTACTTC.

This rearrangement joins TRBV2 to TRBJ2-1; D is unresolved. This CDR3 is built from 11 residues. Germline V gene data show CDR1 as SNHLY and CDR2 as FYNNEI. V was pared by 5 bases and J by 7 bases, with 6 bases between. The CDR3 reads CASSYFNEQFF. CDR3 sequence (DNA): TGTGCCAGCAGTTATTTTAATGAGCAGTTCTTC.

The chain couples TRBV28 to TRBJ1-1; D gene ambiguous. CDR3 length equals 15 residues. Germline lookup yields CDR1 MDHEN and CDR2 SYDVKM. V lost 6 bases to trimming and J lost 3 bases, with 17 bases between them. The CDR3 protein is CASSQGGGSDTEAFF. CDR3 nucleotide sequence: TGTGCCAGCAGCCAAGGTGGAGGGTCGGACACTGAAGCTTTCTTT.

The chain recombines TRBV5-1 with TRBJ1-2, with D possibly matching TRBD1 (5 bases). Trimming took 0 bases from V and 1 from J, leaving 7 bases between them. The CDR3 loop spans 14 amino acids. The germline gives CDR1 SGHRS, CDR2 YFSETQ. CDR3: CASSLEGVNYGYTF. CDR3 nucleotide sequence: TGCGCCAGCAGCTTGGAAGGGGTTAACTATGGCTACACCTTC. Complete variable domain (other parts from reference TRBV5-1 and TRBJ1-2): KAGVTQTPRYLIKTRGQQVTLSCSPISGHRSVSWYQQTPGQGLQFLFEYFSETQRNKGNFPGRFSGRQFSNSRSEMNVSTLELGDSALYLCASSLEGVNYGYTFGSGTRLTVV.

The J gene is TRBJ2-1, the V gene TRBV6-1; TRBD2 matches 11 bases. The CDR3 is 16 amino acids. Germline CDR1 reads MNHNS; CDR2 reads SASEGT. After removal of 1 base from V and 4 bases from J, the junction contained 3 bases not matched to a gene. Here the CDR3 reads CASSEGGTSGYNEQFF. CDR3 DNA: TGTGCCAGCAGTGAAGGAGGGACTAGCGGTTACAATGAGCAGTTCTTC.

This rearrangement joins TRBV7-8 to TRBJ1-1; weak D call: TRBD1 (5 bases). The ends were cut back, 1 base at V and 7 bases at J, with 13 bases in the middle. Germline CDR1 reads SGHVS; CDR2 reads FQNEAQ. The CDR3 extends over 14 amino acids. This CDR3 is CASSLVRQTGEAFF. The CDR3 DNA reads TGTGCCAGCAGCTTAGTTAGACAGACGGGTGAAGCTTTCTTT.

The rearrangement joins TRBV5-5 to TRBJ2-7; D gene unclear. Trimming cost V 1 base and J 0 bases, with 11 bases left between them. CDR1 SGHKS and CDR2 YYEKEE come from the germline V gene (reference sequence). The CDR3 runs to 15 residues. The DNA of the CDR3 is TGTGCCAGCAGCTTGTTAGACTCCAGCTCCTACGAGCAGTACTTC. This sequence encodes CASSLLDSSSYEQYF.

The J gene is TRBJ2-1, the V gene TRBV5-1; D possibly corresponds to TRBD2 (5 bases). The germline V gene has CDR1 SGHRS and CDR2 YFSETQ. The germline V and J ends were trimmed by 5 bases and 5 bases, with 17 bases remaining between them. There are 15 residues in the CDR3. The CDR3, as DNA: TGCGCCAGCAGTCCCGCCTGGATTAGCGACAATGAGCAGTTCTTC. The encoded protein is CASSPAWISDNEQFF.

This rearrangement joins TRBV11-2 to TRBJ2-1; D might be TRBD1 or TRBD2, each matching 5 bases. The CDR3 has 14 amino acids. Germline CDR1 SGHAT, CDR2 FQNNGV. With 5 bases removed from V and 2 bases from J, the gap between germline ends came to 10 bases. The CDR3 DNA sequence: TGTGCCAGCAGCCGGGACGCCGCCTACAATGAGCAGTTCTTC. This codes for CASSRDAAYNEQFF. Full variable domain (missing parts from reference TRBV11-2 and TRBJ2-1): EAGVAQSPRYKIIEKRQSVAFWCNPISGHATLYWYQQILGQGPKLLIQFQNNGVVDDSQLPKDRFSAERLKGVDSTLKIQPAKLEDSAVYLCASSRDAAYNEQFFGPGTRLTVL.

This chain links TRBV19 with TRBJ2-7; TRBD2 aligns across 15 bases. Trimming at V came to 4 bases and at J to 3 bases, leaving 7 bases not matched to a gene. This CDR3 is built from 17 residues. Germline V gives CDR1 LNHDA, CDR2 SQIVND (reference sequence). The CDR3 here is CASSRGLAGGHIYEQYF. The CDR3 DNA is TGTGCCAGTAGTAGGGGACTAGCGGGAGGTCATATCTACGAGCAGTACTTC.

The chain uses TRBV5-6 and TRBJ2-1; 11 positions agree with TRBD2. The V and J ends lost 0 bases and 7 bases, in that order; junction bases with no gene match: 6. The CDR3 is made up of 16 amino acids. Germline V CDR1 and CDR2: SGHDT, YYEEEE. Here the CDR3 DNA reads TGTGCCAGCAGCTTGGGGGTACTAGCGGGAGTTAATGAGCAGTTCTTC. Residues: CASSLGVLAGVNEQFF.

The CDR3 is CASSRSVDTDTQYF. Here the CDR3 DNA reads TGCGCCAGCAGCCGGTCGGTGGACACAGATACGCAGTATTTT. The J gene is TRBJ2-3, the V gene TRBV4-1; D gene ambiguous. Trimming left V 4 bases short and J 2 bases short, with 10 bases between. CDR3 length: 14 residues. The germline gives CDR1 MGHRA, CDR2 YSYEKL.

This clone appeared a single time. This sequence joins TRBV6-5 and TRBJ1-5, with D unclear. V was shortened by 4 bases and J by 2 bases, with 12 bases between the two germline ends. This CDR3 is built from 15 residues. Germline lookup yields CDR1 MNHEY and CDR2 SVGAGI. The CDR3 here is CASSSDMVGNQPQHF. CDR3 coding DNA: TGTGCCAGCAGTTCTGACATGGTCGGCAATCAGCCCCAGCATTTT.

This chain links TRBV27 with TRBJ2-7; D is unresolved. This CDR3 is built from 13 residues. From germline, CDR1 is MNHEY and CDR2 SMNVEV (reference sequence). V lost 6 bases, J lost 6 bases, and 15 bases lay in between. In nucleotides, the CDR3 is TGTGCCAGCAGACAATATGGGGTCGGCGAGCAGTACTTC. Translating gives CASRQYGVGEQYF.